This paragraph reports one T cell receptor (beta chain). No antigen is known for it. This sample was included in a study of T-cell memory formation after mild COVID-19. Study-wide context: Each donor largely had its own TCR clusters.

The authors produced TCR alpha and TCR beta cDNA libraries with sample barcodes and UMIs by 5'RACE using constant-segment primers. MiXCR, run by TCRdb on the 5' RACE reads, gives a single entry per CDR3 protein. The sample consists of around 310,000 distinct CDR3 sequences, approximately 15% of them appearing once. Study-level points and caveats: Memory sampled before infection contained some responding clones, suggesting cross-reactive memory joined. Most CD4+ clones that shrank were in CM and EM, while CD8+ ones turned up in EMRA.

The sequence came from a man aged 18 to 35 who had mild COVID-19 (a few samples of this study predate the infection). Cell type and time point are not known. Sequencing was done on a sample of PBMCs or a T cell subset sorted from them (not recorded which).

CDR3 DNA: TGTGCCAGCAGCCATGATAATGAGCAGTTCTTC. Translating gives CASSHDNEQFF. This chain connects TRBV7-9 to TRBJ2-1; no reliable D call. The CDR3 loop spans 11 amino acids. The V and J ends lost 5 bases and 7 bases respectively, with 6 bases between them. The V gene's germline CDR1 is SEHNR and CDR2 FQNEAQ (reference sequence).